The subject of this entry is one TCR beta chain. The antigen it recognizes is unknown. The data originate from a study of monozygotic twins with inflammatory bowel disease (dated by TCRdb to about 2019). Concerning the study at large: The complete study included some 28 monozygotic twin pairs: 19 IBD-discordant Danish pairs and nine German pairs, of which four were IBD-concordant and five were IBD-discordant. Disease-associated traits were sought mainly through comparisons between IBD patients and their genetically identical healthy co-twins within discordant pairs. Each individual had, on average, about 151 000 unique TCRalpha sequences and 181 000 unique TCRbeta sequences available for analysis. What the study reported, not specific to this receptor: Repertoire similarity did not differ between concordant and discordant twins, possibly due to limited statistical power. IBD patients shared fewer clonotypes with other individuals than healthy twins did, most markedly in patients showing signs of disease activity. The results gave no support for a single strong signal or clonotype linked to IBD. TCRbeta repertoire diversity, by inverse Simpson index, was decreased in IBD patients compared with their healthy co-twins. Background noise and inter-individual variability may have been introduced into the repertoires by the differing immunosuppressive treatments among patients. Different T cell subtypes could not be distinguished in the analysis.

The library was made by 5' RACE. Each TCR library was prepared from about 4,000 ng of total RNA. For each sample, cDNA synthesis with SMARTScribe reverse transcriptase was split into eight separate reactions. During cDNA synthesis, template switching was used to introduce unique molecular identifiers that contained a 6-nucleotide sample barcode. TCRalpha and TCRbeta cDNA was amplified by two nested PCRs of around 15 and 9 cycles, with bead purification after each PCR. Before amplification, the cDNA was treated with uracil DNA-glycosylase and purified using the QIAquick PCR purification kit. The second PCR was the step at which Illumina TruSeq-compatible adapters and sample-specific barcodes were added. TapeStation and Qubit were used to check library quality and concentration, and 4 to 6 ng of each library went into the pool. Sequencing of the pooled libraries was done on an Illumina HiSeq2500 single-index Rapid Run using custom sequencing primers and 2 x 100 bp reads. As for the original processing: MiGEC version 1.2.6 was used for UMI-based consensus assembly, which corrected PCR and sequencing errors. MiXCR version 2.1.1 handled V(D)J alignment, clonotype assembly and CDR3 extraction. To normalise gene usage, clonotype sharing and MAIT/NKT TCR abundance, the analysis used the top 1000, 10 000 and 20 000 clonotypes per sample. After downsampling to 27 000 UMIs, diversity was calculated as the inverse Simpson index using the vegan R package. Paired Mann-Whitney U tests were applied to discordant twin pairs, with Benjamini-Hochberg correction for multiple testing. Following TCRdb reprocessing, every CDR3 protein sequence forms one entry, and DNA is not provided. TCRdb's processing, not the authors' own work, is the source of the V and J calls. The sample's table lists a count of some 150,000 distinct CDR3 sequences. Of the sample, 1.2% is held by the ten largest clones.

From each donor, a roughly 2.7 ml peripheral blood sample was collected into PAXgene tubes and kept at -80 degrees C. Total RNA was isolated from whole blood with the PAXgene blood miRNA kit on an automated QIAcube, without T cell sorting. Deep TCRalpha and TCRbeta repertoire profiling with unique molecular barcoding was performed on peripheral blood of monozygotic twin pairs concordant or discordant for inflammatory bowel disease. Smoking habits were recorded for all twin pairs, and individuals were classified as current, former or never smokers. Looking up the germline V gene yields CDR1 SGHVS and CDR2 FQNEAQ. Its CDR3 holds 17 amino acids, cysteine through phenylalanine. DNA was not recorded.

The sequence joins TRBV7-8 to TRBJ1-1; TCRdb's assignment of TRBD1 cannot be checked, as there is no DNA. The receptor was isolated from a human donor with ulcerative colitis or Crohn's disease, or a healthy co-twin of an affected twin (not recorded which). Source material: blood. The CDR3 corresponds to CASSPRDRGLGHTEAFF.